One and the same sample provided the 26 T cell receptor beta chains below, sequenced in a study of glioma-infiltrating T cells. Amplification of TCR alpha and beta CDR3 regions from RNA used iRepertoire nested multiplex PCR. TCRdb passed the multiplex PCR reads through MiXCR, listing each CDR3 protein once. Of over 100,000 distinct CDR3 sequences in the sample, less than 30% were seen once. The sample consisted of glioma tissue, nonneoplastic brain tissue, or PBMCs (not recorded which). The receptors come from a human donor with low-grade glioma or glioblastoma, undergoing nonglioma brain surgery, or in good health (not recorded which).

This clonotype was counted between two and nine times. V is TRBV4-1 and J is TRBJ2-7; TRBD1 is a possible D gene (6 bases). The CDR3 spans 16 residues. The germline V gene encodes CDR1 MGHRA and CDR2 YSYEKL. V lost 3 bases to trimming and J lost 0 bases, with 15 bases between them. The CDR3 DNA follows: TGCGCCAGCAGCCAGTCAACAGGGTATAGCTCCTACGAGCAGTACTTC. Protein: CASSQSTGYSSYEQYF.

In this sample, this clonotype turned up many times. The chain joins TRBV20-1 to TRBJ2-5; TRBD2 aligns across 12 bases. CDR1 DFQATT and CDR2 SNEGSKA come from the germline V gene (reference sequence). The CDR3 runs 14 residues. V lost 1 base and J lost 7; bases outside the gene matches: 4. The CDR3: CSARGLAGVATQYF. Written as DNA, the CDR3 is TGCAGTGCTAGAGGACTAGCGGGAGTTGCGACCCAGTACTTC.

In the case of this clonotype: This clone may be a read error of a much larger clone one base away. This chain uses TRBV29-1 with TRBJ1-1, with a tentative D call TRBD1 (5 bases). This CDR3 comprises 12 residues. Germline V gives CDR1 SQVTM, CDR2 ANQGSEA. Trimming left V 6 bases short and J 2 bases short, with 10 bases between. CDR3 in amino acids: CSVVQGNTEAFF. The CDR3 DNA is TGCAGCGTCGTCCAGGGTAACACTGAAGCTTTCTTT.

The table lists this clonotype with many counts. This chain uses TRBV27 with TRBJ1-1; D is unclear. Trimming cost V 5 bases and J 6 bases, with 22 bases left between them. The V gene's germline CDR1 is MNHEY and CDR2 SMNVEV (reference sequence). This CDR3 has 16 amino acids. DNA for the CDR3: TGTGCCAGCAGTGCCTTGGCCGACTCAACGGTCGCTGAAGCTTTCTTT. Residues: CASSALADSTVAEAFF.

This clonotype was seen many times. The genes are TRBV20-1 and TRBJ2-5; D ambiguous. CDR1 is DFQATT and CDR2 is SNEGSKA in the germline V gene (reference sequence). V was clipped by 6 bases and J by 5 bases, with 10 bases between them. This CDR3 spans 11 amino acids. The CDR3 spells CSAPPRETQYF. The CDR3 DNA reads TGCAGTGCCCCCCCGCGGGAGACCCAGTACTTC.

Ten or more counts support this clonotype. The chain carries TRBV6-1 and TRBJ1-1; a possible D gene is TRBD1 (5 bases). This CDR3 has 14 amino acids. Trimming removed 6 bases at V and 0 bases at J, with 11 bases between. Germline assignment: CDR1 MNHNS and CDR2 SASEGT. The CDR3 loop reads CASRRWGLNTEAFF. CDR3 in DNA: TGTGCCAGCAGGCGGTGGGGCCTGAACACTGAAGCTTTCTTT.

This clonotype turned up a few times. The chain couples TRBV4-2 to TRBJ2-3; no clear D. The CDR3 contains 15 residues. V was pared by 0 bases and J by 0 bases, with 7 bases between. Germline V gene sequence: CDR1 LGHNA, CDR2 YNFKEQ. CDR3 loop: CASSQDGISTDTQYF. The DNA for the CDR3 is TGTGCCAGCAGCCAAGATGGCATTAGCACAGATACGCAGTATTTT.

This clonotype has at least ten counts. This chain uses TRBV12-3 or TRBV12-4 with TRBJ1-5, with D maybe TRBD1 (5 bases). The CDR3 has 13 amino acids. The V gene lost 3 bases and the J gene lost 7 bases, with 10 bases spanning the gap. CDR3 nucleotides: TGTGCCAGCAGTTTTTATTGGGGCCAGCCCCAGCATTTT. Its protein is CASSFYWGQPQHF.

This clonotype was seen repeatedly, ten times or more. CDR3 in DNA: TGCGCCAGCAGCCAAGATCTCAATGACAGGGTTGGCTACACCTTC. Protein: CASSQDLNDRVGYTF. This chain connects TRBV4-3 to TRBJ1-2; 7 bases are shared with TRBD1. CDR3 length equals 15 residues. The V gene end was trimmed by 0 bases and the J gene end by 7 bases; junction bases not matched to a gene: 8. Germline V gene lookup returns CDR1 LGHNA and CDR2 YSLEER.

The rearrangement links TRBV19 to TRBJ2-7; TRBD1 is a possible D gene (5 bases). Germline V lookup: CDR1 LNHDA, CDR2 SQIVND (reference sequence). V was pared by 1 base and J by 0 bases, with 10 bases between. The CDR3 length is 15 residues. This chain's CDR3 is CASSIGQRTSYEQYF. The CDR3 coding sequence is TGTGCCAGTAGTATAGGACAGCGAACCTCCTACGAGCAGTACTTC.

V is TRBV29-1 and J is TRBJ2-7; D unresolved. The CDR3 consists of 12 residues. Trimming stripped 4 bases from V and 5 bases from J, with 12 bases between. CDR1 is SQVTM, CDR2 ANQGSEA, per germline. CDR3 in amino acids: CSVVRAGDEQYF. CDR3 bases: TGCAGCGTTGTTCGGGCTGGGGACGAGCAGTACTTC.

This clonotype came up once. Since no conserved phenylalanine or tryptophan closes the CDR3, a read error is the likely cause. CDR3 sequence: CSVGLGVTREKLFL. The CDR3 nucleotides read TGCAGCGTGGGCCTCGGGGTCACTCGAGAAAAACTGTTTCTT. J is TRBJ1-4 and V is TRBV29-1; the D is unclear. The germline V and J ends were trimmed by 6 bases and 8 bases, with 19 bases remaining between them. Germline values: CDR1 SQVTM, CDR2 ANQGSEA. There are 14 residues in the CDR3.

This clonotype showed up many times. The J gene is TRBJ1-2, the V gene TRBV27; possible D gene TRBD1, 5 bases. The CDR3 loop spans 15 amino acids. Germline V lookup: CDR1 MNHEY, CDR2 SMNVEV (reference sequence). The V end lost 1 base, the J end lost 4 bases, and 13 bases lay between the germline ends. CDR3 protein: CASSLLSGPFYGYTF. CDR3 bases: TGTGCCAGCAGTTTATTGTCAGGGCCCTTCTATGGCTACACCTTC.

This clonotype was observed many times. The genes are TRBV20-1 and TRBJ1-5, with unresolved D. V lost 1 base, J lost 7 bases, and 11 bases lay in between. Germline V lookup: CDR1 DFQATT, CDR2 SNEGSKA (reference sequence). CDR3 length: 13 amino acids. CDR3 region: CSARGAGLQPQHF. In DNA, the CDR3 is TGCAGTGCTAGAGGGGCGGGTTTACAGCCCCAGCATTTT.

This clonotype was observed at least ten times. This rearrangement joins TRBV19 to TRBJ1-2, with 7 bases aligning to TRBD1. Looked up from germline, CDR1 is LNHDA and CDR2 is SQIVND (reference sequence). V shed 8 bases and J 5 bases; nucleotides not matched to a gene: 11. The CDR3 totals 14 residues. The CDR3 region is CASRTGQGPYGYTF. CDR3 DNA: TGTGCCAGTCGGACAGGCCAGGGGCCGTATGGCTACACCTTC. Full variable domain (remainder filled in from reference TRBV19 and TRBJ1-2): DGGITQSPKYLFRKEGQNVTLSCEQNLNHDAMYWYRQDPGQGLRLIYYSQIVNDFQKGDIAEGYSVSREKKESFPLTVTSAQKNPTAFYLCASRTGQGPYGYTFGSGTRLTVV.

This clonotype was counted ten times or more. The DNA of the CDR3 is TGCGCCAGCAGCCAGGGACCGGGACAGGGGGTCGGCGAGCAGTACTTC. It translates to CASSQGPGQGVGEQYF. The chain couples TRBV4-1 to TRBJ2-7; 11 bases fit TRBD1. The V gene's germline CDR1 is MGHRA and CDR2 YSYEKL. The CDR3 has 16 residues. Losses at the gene ends were 3 bases for V and 6 bases for J; bases not matched to a gene: 10.

This clonotype appeared many times. CDR3 region: CASSRGTSGNSYNEQFF. The CDR3 region has the DNA TGTGCCAGCAGCCGAGGGACTAGCGGGAATTCCTACAATGAGCAGTTCTTC. The chain is built from TRBV4-2 and TRBJ2-1, with 13 positions matching TRBD2. The V and J ends lost 4 bases and 1 base, in that order; junction bases with no gene match: 4. The germline CDR1 and CDR2 sequences are LGHNA and YNFKEQ. CDR3 length: 17 residues.

This clonotype was seen ten or more times. The chain has TRBV12-3 or TRBV12-4 and TRBJ1-1; D is unresolved. CDR3 length: 13 residues. The V end was cut by 3 bases, the J end by 3 bases, with 8 bases between. CDR3 in DNA: TGTGCCAGCAGTTTGTCCAGCTACACTGAAGCTTTCTTT. Amino acid sequence: CASSLSSYTEAFF.

A few counts support this clonotype. The chain links TRBV11-2 to TRBJ2-3; 10 bases match TRBD2. The germline V gene has CDR1 SGHAT and CDR2 FQNNGV. V gave up 0 bases and J gave up 4 bases; unmatched junction bases: 10. This CDR3 is built from 18 residues. The CDR3 DNA reads as TGTGCCAGCAGCTTAGAATATGGCCTAGCGGGAGTCGCAGATACGCAGTATTTT. It yields the protein CASSLEYGLAGVADTQYF.

The V and J genes are TRBV19 and TRBJ2-5; D is uncertain. In germline, CDR1 is LNHDA, CDR2 SQIVND (reference sequence). The CDR3 has 13 amino acids. Deletions cut 5 bases from V and 7 bases from J, with 14 bases between. CDR3 DNA sequence: TGTGCCAGTAGTCCCCAGGTTGTAGGGACCCAGTACTTC. Translation gives CASSPQVVGTQYF.

This clonotype was found many times. The CDR3 sequence: CASSLDRGPYEQYF. The CDR3 nucleotides are TGTGCCAGCAGCTTGGACAGGGGACCCTACGAGCAGTACTTC. The genes are TRBV6-1 and TRBJ2-7, with 9 bases lining up with TRBD1. The CDR3 spans 14 residues. Germline V gene lookup returns CDR1 MNHNS and CDR2 SASEGT. With V trimmed by 6 bases and J by 2 bases, 5 bases remained unmatched.

In this sample, this clonotype turned up many times. The chain uses TRBV4-3 and TRBJ2-7, with D hard to call. Trimming left V 1 base short and J 0 bases short, with 4 bases between. The CDR3 consists of 13 residues. Germline V gene data show CDR1 as LGHNA and CDR2 as YSLEER. In DNA form, the CDR3 reads TGCGCCAGCAGCCAAGGACCCTCCTACGAGCAGTACTTC. Translated: CASSQGPSYEQYF.

Concerning this clonotype itself: This clone may be a read error of a much larger clone one base away. The J gene is TRBJ1-5, the V gene TRBV18; weak D call: TRBD1 (5 bases). The germline V gene encodes CDR1 KGHSH and CDR2 LQKENI. The CDR3 sequence is 13 residues long. For the CDR3, the DNA is TGTGCCAGCTCACCACAGGACAATCAGCACCAGCATTTT. Amino acids: CASSPQDNQHQHF.

The table lists this clonotype with many counts. This chain links TRBV20-1 with TRBJ2-3, with D perhaps TRBD1 (5 bases). Germline CDR1 and CDR2: DFQATT and SNEGSKA (reference sequence). This CDR3 has 13 residues. The V and J ends lost 5 bases and 2 bases respectively, with 11 bases between them. Here the CDR3 DNA reads TGCAGTGCTGGGGCGCCGGACACAGATACGCAGTATTTT. It translates to CSAGAPDTDTQYF.

This clonotype was found many times. The gene calls are TRBV4-2 and TRBJ1-5, with a weak D call TRBD1 (6 bases). Trimming left V 0 bases short and J 7 bases short, with 13 bases between. CDR1 is LGHNA and CDR2 is YNFKEQ in the germline V gene. The CDR3 loop spans 15 amino acids. CDR3 nucleotide sequence: TGTGCCAGCAGCCAAGATGCTACAGGGAAACAGCCCCAGCATTTT. This translates into CASSQDATGKQPQHF.

At least ten counts were recorded for this clonotype. V usage is TRBV5-4 and J usage is TRBJ2-3, with TRBD2 matching over 7 bases. Germline V gene lookup returns CDR1 SGHNT and CDR2 YYREEE (reference sequence). The CDR3 covers 16 residues. The junction had 6 bases not matched to a gene; V was cut back by 2 bases and J by 0 bases. The CDR3 sequence: CASSFSSGPSTDTQYF. CDR3 bases: TGTGCCAGCAGCTTTTCTAGCGGTCCTAGCACAGATACGCAGTATTTT.